A selection of T cell receptor beta chains follows, all from one sample in a study of CD8+ T cells in alopecia areata. Some clones are missing from TCRdb's copy, which holds only in-frame ones; the method was immunoSEQ multiplex PCR. The table shows about 120,000 clones, with more than 30% occurring only once. The sequencing sample was made of CD4+ T cells sorted from blood. The receptors were gathered from a human donor with alopecia areata. CDR3s include the opening cysteine and the closing phenylalanine or tryptophan. Fields, in order: V gene, J gene, CDR3 protein.

TRBV14,TRBJ2-1,CASSQATYMAGQFF
TRBV15,TRBJ1-5,CATSRDPPNLSNQPQHF
TRBV7-2,TRBJ2-5,CASSLGDHQETQYF
TRBV5-1,TRBJ1-1,CASSSTNPMNTEAFF
TRBV19,TRBJ1-2,CASSNPLGVGNYGYTF
TRBV7-2,TRBJ2-7,CASSLAGTGLDEQYF
TRBV7-8,TRBJ2-1,CASSPSYQLDYNEQFF
TRBV9,TRBJ1-2,CASSFSTTGNYGYTF
TRBV5-1,TRBJ1-2,CASSLPGQATNYGYTF
TRBV30,TRBJ2-7,CACSGLGYEQYF
TRBV29-1,TRBJ2-3,CSVEKSGSTDTQYF
TRBV28,TRBJ1-5,CASSLVSSPNQPQHF
TRBV14,TRBJ2-3,CASSQANTQYF
TRBV28,TRBJ1-1,CASSPQTGGLTEAFF
TRBV28,TRBJ2-7,CASSLPGALSYEQYF
TRBV18,TRBJ2-7,CASSTRGQNEQYF
TRBV18,TRBJ2-7,CASSPPVTYEQYF
TRBV7-2,TRBJ2-1,CASSSVLAGVGRNEQFF
TRBV4-2,TRBJ1-6,CASSQDRDSPLHF
TRBV10-1,TRBJ2-3,CASSERLSRDTQYF
TRBV4-1,TRBJ2-5,CASSQVDRGWSQYF
TRBV29-1,TRBJ2-3,CSVEGGADTQYF
TRBV2,TRBJ2-6,CASSLDVGSGANVLTF
TRBV6-5,TRBJ2-2,CASSPWASSGELFF
TRBV5-1,TRBJ1-6,CASSSTGSPLHF
TRBV5-1,TRBJ1-2,CASSLEGSGYTF
TRBV6-5,TRBJ2-7,CASSISTFEQYF
TRBV28,TRBJ1-2,CASRGGGYGYTF
TRBV29-1,TRBJ2-5,CSVDQTDQETQYF
TRBV27,TRBJ2-7,CASSPGQGAYEQYF
TRBV10-3,TRBJ2-7,CAIRETGLTYEQYF
TRBV7-8,TRBJ1-1,CASSLGPKTVNTEAFF
TRBV19,TRBJ1-2,CASSIRQGYGYTF
TRBV29-1,TRBJ1-2,CSVPSTGGARGYTF
TRBV11-2,TRBJ2-7,CASSLGPSYEQYF
TRBV20-1,TRBJ1-1,CSATFGGDAFF
TRBV29-1,TRBJ2-7,CSVGGTPRDEQYF
TRBV7-6,TRBJ2-1,CASSTGTSERFSYNEQFF
TRBV29-1,TRBJ2-3,CSVGGVVATDTQYF
TRBV29-1,TRBJ1-3,CSVWVWGASGNTIYF
TRBV28,TRBJ1-2,CASSFNNYGYTF
TRBV11-2,TRBJ2-6,CASRSFGANVLTF